This passage covers 22 T cell receptor beta chains from one sample sequenced in a study of blood T cell repertoires in COVID-19. Using immunoSEQ multiplex PCR, the repertoire was profiled, and TCRdb retains in-frame clones only, with some absent. The repertoire has roughly 250,000 clones, over 90% of them found once; the top ten carry more than 0.65%. Sequenced material: peripheral blood. The receptors shown here come from a man aged 25-45 years with COVID-19, enrolled during active disease.

This chain links TRBV5-4 with TRBJ1-6; 9 nucleotides match TRBD1. The V gene end was trimmed by 0 bases and the J gene end by 8 bases; junction bases not matched to a gene: 6. Germline V gene lookup returns CDR1 SGHNT and CDR2 YYREEE (reference sequence). The CDR3 has 16 amino acids. CDR3 residues: CASSLEEQGADSPLHF. In DNA, the CDR3 is TGTGCCAGCAGCTTGGAGGAACAGGGGGCGGATTCACCCCTCCACTTT. Full variable domain (remainder filled in from reference TRBV5-4 and TRBJ1-6): ETGVTQSPTHLIKTRGQQVTLRCSSQSGHNTVSWYQQALGQGPQFIFQYYREEENGRGNFPPRFSGLQFPNYSSELNVNALELDDSALYLCASSLEEQGADSPLHFGNGTRLTVT.

V is TRBV25-1 and J is TRBJ1-2; possibly TRBD1 for D (5 bases). The germline V and J ends were trimmed by 3 bases and 4 bases, with 12 bases remaining between them. Germline CDR1 and CDR2: MGHDK and SYGVNS. This CDR3 contains 14 residues. CDR3 sequence (DNA): TGTGCCAGCAGTGATCCGGCAGGGATCTATGGCTACACCTTC. Its translation is CASSDPAGIYGYTF.

The genes are TRBV6-5 and TRBJ1-2; no clear D. Germline loops: CDR1 MNHEY, CDR2 SVGAGI. V was pared by 0 bases and J by 2 bases, with 10 bases between. The length of the CDR3 is 15 residues. The CDR3 DNA follows: TGTGCCAGCAGTTACTCAGTTCCAGCGAACTATGGCTACACCTTC. Translating it yields CASSYSVPANYGYTF.

Here the CDR3 DNA reads TGTGCCAGCAGTAAGGGACATAGTTTTGGGGAGCAGTACTTC. This encodes CASSKGHSFGEQYF. The chain couples TRBV27 to TRBJ2-7, with D perhaps TRBD1 (6 bases). Germline CDR1 reads MNHEY; CDR2 reads SMNVEV (reference sequence). The V end was cut by 5 bases, the J end by 7 bases, with 18 bases between. This CDR3 is built from 14 residues.

The chain combines TRBV15 with TRBJ2-3; 8 nucleotides match TRBD2. Germline V gives CDR1 LNHNV, CDR2 YYDKDF (reference sequence). The CDR3 has 17 residues. Unmatched junction bases numbered 11, after V lost 1 base and J lost 5 bases. The CDR3, as DNA: TGTGCCACCAGCAGAGCCTCGTCGGGGGGGCTGAGAGATACGCAGTATTTT. Amino acids: CATSRASSGGLRDTQYF.

The chain joins TRBV4-1 to TRBJ1-2; D is undetermined. Germline CDR1 reads MGHRA; CDR2 reads YSYEKL. The CDR3 length is 16 residues. V lost 0 bases and J 0 bases, leaving 11 bases between the germline ends. The CDR3 is CASSQDRQRANYGYTF. The CDR3 DNA reads as TGCGCCAGCAGCCAAGATAGGCAGCGAGCTAACTATGGCTACACCTTC.

The genes are TRBV15 and TRBJ2-7; TRBD2 aligns across 10 bases. V shed 2 bases, J shed 5 bases, and the junction held 9 bases outside the gene matches. Germline V gene sequence: CDR1 LNHNV, CDR2 YYDKDF (reference sequence). There are 16 residues in the CDR3. The CDR3 nucleotides read TGTGCCACCAGCAGACCCATGCTTAGCGGGGGGCACGAGCAGTACTTC. It codes for CATSRPMLSGGHEQYF.

The rearrangement links TRBV19 to TRBJ1-3; 7 nucleotides agree with TRBD1. The V segment lost 7 bases and the J segment 4 bases; nucleotides outside the gene matches: 10. The CDR3 is 15 residues long. Germline V gene lookup returns CDR1 LNHDA and CDR2 SQIVND (reference sequence). The DNA of the CDR3 is TGTGCCAGTAACCCCTCCACAGGGGTCGGAAACACCATATATTTT. It yields the protein CASNPSTGVGNTIYF.

CDR3 coding DNA: TGTGCCAGCAGTGGAGAAGAATTCGGCTACACCTTC. This gives the protein CASSGEEFGYTF. This chain links TRBV2 with TRBJ1-2; D ambiguous. Per the germline V gene, CDR1 is SNHLY and CDR2 is FYNNEI. V was shortened by 4 bases and J by 8 bases, with 11 bases between the two germline ends. This CDR3 region has 12 residues.

J is TRBJ2-7 and V is TRBV4-1, with D possibly matching TRBD1 (5 bases). The CDR3 sequence is 14 residues long. Germline V gene lookup returns CDR1 MGHRA and CDR2 YSYEKL. Trimming removed 1 base from V and 2 bases from J, with 9 bases in between. CDR3 bases: TGCGCCAGCAGCCAAGCGGACAACACCTACGAGCAGTACTTC. It translates to CASSQADNTYEQYF.

The chain employs TRBV7-9 and TRBJ1-1; D not certain. CDR3 length: 12 residues. The V gene lost 0 bases and the J gene lost 8 bases, with 7 bases spanning the gap. The V gene's germline CDR1 is SEHNR and CDR2 FQNEAQ (reference sequence). CDR3 region: CASSLAGGEAFF. The DNA of the CDR3 is TGTGCCAGCAGCTTAGCTGGAGGGGAAGCTTTCTTT.

This chain joins TRBV10-3 and TRBJ1-1; D remains unclear. V was shortened by 4 bases and J by 4 bases, with 7 bases between the two germline ends. CDR1 and CDR2 (germline): ENHRY, SYGVKD. The CDR3 has 12 residues. Here the CDR3 reads CAISGSVTEAFF. CDR3 nucleotide sequence: TGTGCCATCAGTGGTTCGGTCACTGAAGCTTTCTTT.

The chain uses TRBV25-1 and TRBJ1-6; 8 positions match TRBD1. CDR1 and CDR2 from the germline V gene are MGHDK and SYGVNS. Germline trimming cut 6 bases from V and 1 base from J; bases unmatched to any gene: 2. This CDR3 region has 15 residues. The CDR3 DNA sequence: TGTGCCAGCAGACAGGGGGATTCCTATAATTCACCCCTCCACTTT. This translates into CASRQGDSYNSPLHF.

The genes are TRBV29-1 and TRBJ1-4; D gene unclear. Germline CDR1 is SQVTM and CDR2 is ANQGSEA. V lost 4 bases and J lost 7, with 16 bases in between. The CDR3 has 14 amino acids. DNA for the CDR3: TGCAGCGTTGGGCCCTCCGGGGTTGGTGAAAAACTGTTTTTT. Amino acids: CSVGPSGVGEKLFF.

This clone was recorded once. The V gene is TRBV9, the J gene TRBJ2-3; D not resolved. V shed 3 bases and J shed 0 bases, with 11 bases lying between them. The CDR3 totals 15 residues. Germline lookup yields CDR1 SGDLS and CDR2 YYNGEE. CDR3 amino acids: CASSAAWRSTDTQYF. The CDR3, as DNA: TGTGCCAGCAGCGCAGCGTGGAGAAGCACAGATACGCAGTATTTT. The variable domain in full, completed from reference TRBV9 and TRBJ2-3, reads DSGVTQTPKHLITATGQRVTLRCSPRSGDLSVYWYQQSLDQGLQFLIQYYNGEERAKGNILERFSAQQFPDLHSELNLSSLELGDSALYFCASSAAWRSTDTQYFGPGTRLTVL.

The rearrangement links TRBV12-3 or TRBV12-4 to TRBJ1-6; a weak D match, TRBD1 (6 bases). This CDR3 has 13 amino acids. Trimming shortened V by 7 bases and J by 7 bases, and 11 bases separated the two germline ends. The CDR3: CASTGGRNSPLHF. DNA of the CDR3: TGTGCCAGCACGGGGGGGCGGAATTCACCCCTCCACTTT.

This clone was counted once. The rearrangement joins TRBV3-1 (or the pseudogene TRBV3-2) to TRBJ2-2; 7 bases are shared with TRBD2. The CDR3 is 13 residues long. The junction had 2 bases not matched to a gene; V was cut back by 4 bases and J by 6 bases. The germline gives CDR1 LGHDT, CDR2 YNNKEL (reference sequence). CDR3 bases: TGTGCCAGCAGCCGGGAGGGTTCCGGGGAGCTGTTTTTT. Its protein is CASSREGSGELFF.

In DNA, the CDR3 is TGTGCCAGTAGTATAGTAGGCAGGACACAGTATGGCTACACCTTC. It specifies CASSIVGRTQYGYTF. V and J are TRBV19 and TRBJ1-2; TRBD1 might be the D (5 bases). Per the germline V gene, CDR1 is LNHDA and CDR2 is SQIVND (reference sequence). The CDR3 extends over 15 amino acids. The V end was cut by 1 base, the J end by 5 bases, with 14 bases between.

This chain links TRBV5-1 with TRBJ1-2, with 7 bases aligning to TRBD1. The J segment lost 4 bases and the V segment lost 4 bases, leaving 10 bases of the junction unmatched. CDR3 length: 15 amino acids. CDR1 is SGHRS, CDR2 YFSETQ, per germline. Here the CDR3 reads CASSPGLTGPYGYTF. The CDR3 bases are TGCGCCAGCAGCCCCGGTTTGACAGGGCCCTATGGCTACACCTTC.

V usage is TRBV5-4 and J usage is TRBJ1-2, with 10 bases aligning to TRBD1. The germline CDR1 and CDR2 sequences are SGHNT and YYREEE (reference sequence). Trimming cost V 4 bases and J 5 bases; bases outside gene matches: 8. There are 15 residues in the CDR3. The CDR3 bases are TGTGCCAGCAGCACAAGGACAGGGGGGAATTATGGCTACACCTTC. Translation: CASSTRTGGNYGYTF.

The rearrangement uses TRBV19 and TRBJ1-2; no definite D call. Germline CDR1 LNHDA, CDR2 SQIVND (reference sequence). Trimming took 1 base from V and 3 from J, leaving 6 bases between them. The CDR3 spans 13 residues. The chain's CDR3 is CASSIVPDYGYTF. CDR3 DNA sequence: TGTGCCAGTAGTATAGTGCCAGACTATGGCTACACCTTC.

This clone was counted once. J is TRBJ2-2 and V is TRBV19; possibly TRBD1 for D (5 bases). Per the germline V gene, CDR1 is LNHDA and CDR2 is SQIVND (reference sequence). V lost 7 bases, J lost 0 bases, and 12 bases lay in between. The CDR3 length is 15 residues. CDR3 coding DNA: TGTGCCAGTAACTGGGGCACGTCGAACACCGGGGAGCTGTTTTTT. Its translation: CASNWGTSNTGELFF.